The 28 T cell receptor beta chains below come from one sample, sequenced in a study of blood T cells in healthy people across ages (dated by TCRdb to between 2014 and 2016). The receptor library was made with 5' RACE. This sample was sequenced with an Illumina HiSeq 2500. A second about 7 to 11 cycle PCR used a sample-barcoded 5' primer and a J-beta primer mix. TCRdb ran its own pipeline on the public reads, namely fastp trimming at Q25 and MiXCR clone calling, and kept in-frame beta chains. Records with the same CDR3 protein are collapsed into one entry carrying the most frequent genes and DNA. The sample table lists roughly 1,300,000 distinct CDR3 sequences, approximately 63% of them with a count of one. 6.5% to 8.5% of the sample lies in the top ten. Sequenced material: blood. All receptors derive from a man aged 18 to 30 in good health.

The rearrangement joins TRBV6-9 to TRBJ2-1, with 7 bases fitting TRBD2. The germline gives CDR1 MNHGY, CDR2 SVAAGI. The CDR3 is 17 residues long. Trimming cost V 0 bases and J 7 bases; bases outside gene matches: 12. CDR3 protein: CASSYSLGGRAGNEQFF. The CDR3 DNA is TGTGCCAGCAGTTATTCGCTCGGTGGGAGGGCCGGGAATGAGCAGTTCTTC.

The gene calls are TRBV20-1 and TRBJ1-3; TRBD1 might be the D (6 bases). The CDR3 is made up of 12 amino acids. V lost 4 bases, J lost 12 bases, and 16 bases lay in between. Germline V gene lookup returns CDR1 DFQATT and CDR2 SNEGSKA (reference sequence). The CDR3 DNA is TGCAGTGCTAATCAAACAGGGAGTGTCATATATTTT. The encoded protein is CSANQTGSVIYF.

This clonotype was detected a few times. The gene calls are TRBV12-3 or TRBV12-4 and TRBJ2-7, with 14 positions matching TRBD2. The J call is doubtful: the DNA matches TRBJ2-5 better. CDR3 length equals 16 residues. CDR3 DNA: TGTGCCAGCAGTCCCCCAGGACTAGCGGGAGGAGAGACCCAGTACTTC. Protein sequence: CASSPPGLAGGETQYF.

The chain has TRBV9 and TRBJ2-5; D is unresolved. The CDR3 is 15 amino acids. Germline loops: CDR1 SGDLS, CDR2 YYNGEE. The V and J ends lost 4 bases and 1 base respectively, with 14 bases between them. CDR3 sequence (DNA): TGTGCCAGCAGCACCCTTCCCGGCAGCCAAGAGACCCAGTACTTC. Translating gives CASSTLPGSQETQYF.

This clonotype was seen a few times. This sequence joins TRBV10-3 and TRBJ2-6, with 7 bases that match TRBD1. Trimming took 6 bases from V and 0 from J; bases not matched to a gene: 11. Germline-derived CDR1 and CDR2 are ENHRY and SYGVKD. The CDR3 totals 18 residues. Here the CDR3 DNA reads TGTGCCATCAGAGCCCGGACAGGAGCCCCCTCTGGGGCCAACGTCCTGACTTTC. Its translation is CAIRARTGAPSGANVLTF.

The J gene is TRBJ2-1, the V gene TRBV20-1; D is unresolved. Germline V lookup: CDR1 DFQATT, CDR2 SNEGSKA (reference sequence). Trimming pared 0 bases from V and 0 bases from J, leaving 12 bases between. CDR3 length: 16 amino acids. This chain's CDR3 is CSARDGAEVSYNEQFF. The CDR3 region has the DNA TGCAGTGCTAGAGATGGTGCGGAAGTCTCCTACAATGAGCAGTTCTTC.

This sequence joins TRBV14 and TRBJ2-4; D tentatively reads TRBD1 or TRBD2 (5 bases each). The CDR3 is 16 amino acids. With 4 bases removed from V and 3 bases from J, the gap between germline ends came to 16 bases. Germline CDR1 reads SGHDN; CDR2 reads FVKESK. CDR3 in amino acids: CASSLGTVALKNIQYF. The CDR3, as DNA: TGTGCCAGCAGCCTCGGGACCGTTGCCCTCAAAAACATTCAGTACTTC. The whole variable domain, filled in from reference TRBV14 and TRBJ2-4, reads EAGVTQFPSHSVIEKGQTVTLRCDPISGHDNLYWYRRVMGKEIKFLLHFVKESKQDESGMPNNRFLAERTGGTYSTLKVQPAELEDSGVYFCASSLGTVALKNIQYFGAGTRLSVL.

This chain links TRBV2 with TRBJ2-7; a possible D gene is TRBD2 (6 bases). Germline V lookup: CDR1 SNHLY, CDR2 FYNNEI. Trimming left V 0 bases short and J 6 bases short, with 18 bases between. The CDR3 is 16 amino acids. Here the CDR3 reads CASSEAPPGLSGEQYF. The CDR3 region has the DNA TGTGCCAGCAGTGAAGCACCACCGGGACTGTCAGGCGAGCAGTACTTC. Complete variable domain (other parts from reference TRBV2 and TRBJ2-7): EPEVTQTPSHQVTQMGQEVILRCVPISNHLYFYWYRQILGQKVEFLVSFYNNEISEKSEIFDDQFSVERPDGSNFTLKIRSTKLEDSAMYFCASSEAPPGLSGEQYFGPGTRLTVT.

This chain links TRBV4-1 with TRBJ2-5; 8 bases fit TRBD2. The CDR3 length is 17 residues. Trimming cost V 1 base and J 5 bases; bases outside gene matches: 12. Germline CDR1 and CDR2: MGHRA and YSYEKL. CDR3 nucleotide sequence: TGCGCCAGCAGCCAAGTCTTTCCCGCGGGGGGCGGGGAGACCCAGTACTTC. Translating it yields CASSQVFPAGGGETQYF.

This clonotype was detected only once. The chain couples TRBV27 to TRBJ2-7; unclear D gene. The germline V and J ends were trimmed by 1 base and 6 bases, with 10 bases remaining between them. This CDR3 contains 13 residues. The germline V gene has CDR1 MNHEY and CDR2 SMNVEV (reference sequence). The CDR3 DNA reads as TGTGCCAGCAGTTTATACGGGTTCGGCGAGCAGTACTTC. Translating it yields CASSLYGFGEQYF.

This clonotype was recorded only once. The gene calls are TRBV25-1 and TRBJ1-6; 7 bases fit TRBD1. Trimming cost V 5 bases and J 7 bases; bases outside gene matches: 5. Germline CDR1 is MGHDK and CDR2 is SYGVNS. There are 14 residues in the CDR3. CDR3 nucleotides: TGTGCCAGCAGTCCCTGGACAGGAAATTCACCCCTCCACTTT. Amino acid sequence: CASSPWTGNSPLHF.

In its sample, this clonotype was seen a few times. This chain uses TRBV20-1 with TRBJ2-7, with D maybe TRBD2 (5 bases). With 6 bases removed from V and 3 bases from J, the gap between germline ends came to 15 bases. The CDR3 is 13 residues long. The germline V gene encodes CDR1 DFQATT and CDR2 SNEGSKA (reference sequence). The CDR3 sequence is CSALRESSYEQYF. The CDR3 bases are TGCAGTGCCCTAAGGGAGTCAAGCTACGAGCAGTACTTC.

This clonotype was counted once. V gene TRBV5-1 combines with J gene TRBJ2-2; 7 bases match TRBD2. J was trimmed by 1 base and V by 1 base; bases with no gene match: 4. Germline loops: CDR1 SGHRS, CDR2 YFSETQ. The CDR3 contains 16 residues. CDR3 loop: CASSLRPSGNTGELFF. The CDR3 coding sequence is TGCGCCAGCAGCTTGCGGCCTAGCGGGAACACCGGGGAGCTGTTTTTT.

This clonotype showed up just once. The V call is TRBV4-3, the J call TRBJ1-4; a possible D gene is TRBD1 (6 bases). The CDR3 runs to 17 residues. The V gene lost 0 bases and the J gene lost 2 bases, with 13 bases spanning the gap. Per the germline V gene, CDR1 is LGHNA and CDR2 is YSLEER. The CDR3 reads CASSQESVRGTNEKLFF. The CDR3 region has the DNA TGCGCCAGCAGCCAAGAGTCGGTCAGGGGTACTAATGAAAAACTGTTTTTT.

This chain connects TRBV29-1 to TRBJ1-1, with a possible D match to TRBD1 (6 bases). V shed 7 bases and J shed 1 base, with 13 bases lying between them. Germline assignment: CDR1 SQVTM and CDR2 ANQGSEA. This CDR3 contains 13 residues. The chain's CDR3 is CSATIGGNTEAFF. CDR3 sequence (DNA): TGCAGCGCCACTATAGGGGGGAACACTGAAGCTTTCTTT.

The genes are TRBV21-1 and TRBJ2-4; no DNA check was done on the table's D call, TRBD2. The J call may be in error: the DNA end matches TRBJ2-5 better. TRBV21-1 is reported as a pseudogene. The CDR3 has 15 residues. The CDR3 DNA reads as TGTGCCAGCAGCAAAGAACCGGACCCGAGGGAGACCCAGTACTTC. This encodes CASSKEPDPRETQYF.

The V call is TRBV4-1, the J call TRBJ2-4; 7 nucleotides agree with TRBD1. The J call could be wrong; TRBJ2-7 is a better fit for the DNA end. Germline V gene lookup returns CDR1 MGHRA and CDR2 YSYEKL. The CDR3 covers 14 residues. In DNA form, the CDR3 reads TGCGCCAGCAGCCCTCCAGGGGGAACCTACGAGCAGTACTTC. Translating gives CASSPPGGTYEQYF.

The V call is TRBV12-3 or TRBV12-4, the J call TRBJ2-3, with 8 bases identical to TRBD2. Trimming at V came to 6 bases and at J to 6 bases, leaving 11 bases not matched to a gene. This CDR3 is built from 15 residues. CDR3 loop: CASSLTSEKVDTQYF. The CDR3 nucleotides are TGTGCCAGCAGCCTGACTAGCGAGAAGGTGGATACGCAGTATTTT.

The chain employs TRBV20-1 and TRBJ1-5; possibly TRBD1 for D (6 bases). With 0 bases removed from V and 7 bases from J, the gap between germline ends came to 16 bases. The CDR3 loop spans 15 amino acids. Germline V gene lookup returns CDR1 DFQATT and CDR2 SNEGSKA (reference sequence). The CDR3 DNA follows: TGCAGTGCTAGAGAATGGACACTCCAGGGGCAGCCCCAGCATTTT. This sequence encodes CSAREWTLQGQPQHF.

As regards this clonotype: The junction differs from germline at one of its ends, possibly a read error. The rearrangement links TRBV6-6 to TRBJ1-4, with D perhaps matching TRBD1 (5 bases). The germline V gene has CDR1 MNHNY and CDR2 SVGAGI (reference sequence). The CDR3 contains 17 residues. This chain's CDR3 is CASSSPAVGTTNEKPFF. The CDR3 bases are TGTGCCAGCAGTTCCCCCGCGGTGGGGACTACGAATGAAAAACCGTTTTTT.

The CDR3 protein is CASSPRVSGEIINSYEQYF. CDR3 bases: TGTGCCAGCAGTCCCCGCGTTAGCGGGGAAATTATCAATTCCTACGAGCAGTACTTC. The chain is built from TRBV27 and TRBJ2-7, with TRBD2 identical over 8 bases. There are 19 residues in the CDR3. With 5 bases clipped from V and 1 base from J, the junction kept 19 bases outside the gene matches. Germline CDR1 reads MNHEY; CDR2 reads SMNVEV (reference sequence).

The CDR3 loop is CASSTGGGYEQYF. The CDR3 DNA sequence: TGTGCCAGCAGCACCGGAGGGGGCTACGAGCAGTACTTC. V usage is TRBV6-5 and J usage is TRBJ2-7; D tentatively reads TRBD1 or TRBD2 (6 bases each). The ends were cut back, 6 bases at V and 3 bases at J, with 12 bases in the middle. The V gene's germline CDR1 is MNHEY and CDR2 SVGAGI. This CDR3 has 13 residues.

This clonotype showed up just a few times. The chain couples TRBV6-5 to TRBJ1-2; TRBD1 matches 8 bases. The germline V gene encodes CDR1 MNHEY and CDR2 SVGAGI. V lost 7 bases and J lost 8; bases outside the gene matches: 9. The CDR3 contains 13 residues. CDR3 bases: TGTGCCAGCACCGGGACAGGAGGCCAGGGCTACACCTTC. Amino acid sequence: CASTGTGGQGYTF.

The chain couples TRBV29-1 to TRBJ1-1, with D hard to call. The CDR3 sequence is 13 residues long. V lost 4 bases to trimming and J lost 1 base, with 10 bases between them. Germline V gene data show CDR1 as SQVTM and CDR2 as ANQGSEA. The CDR3 here is CSVGPIGNTEAFF. The CDR3 DNA sequence: TGCAGCGTTGGCCCAATCGGGAACACTGAAGCTTTCTTT.

This clonotype occurred a few times. The rearrangement links TRBV6-6 to TRBJ1-2; D is unclear. V was clipped by 1 base and J by 6 bases, with 6 bases between them. Germline V gene sequence: CDR1 MNHNY, CDR2 SVGAGI (reference sequence). The CDR3 is 12 residues long. The CDR3 loop is CASSYWEDGYTF. The CDR3 region has the DNA TGTGCCAGCAGTTACTGGGAAGATGGCTACACCTTC.

CDR3 residues: CSVEDRGSPYEQYF. CDR3 DNA: TGCAGCGTTGAAGATCGGGGAAGCCCCTACGAGCAGTACTTC. This chain connects TRBV29-1 to TRBJ2-7, with a tentative D call TRBD2 (5 bases). The germline V gene encodes CDR1 SQVTM and CDR2 ANQGSEA. V was shortened by 0 bases and J by 2 bases, with 11 bases between the two germline ends. This CDR3 is 14 amino acids long.

This clonotype was found a few times. V is TRBV3-1 and J is TRBJ2-1; TRBD1 matches at 9 bases. Germline V gene sequence: CDR1 LGHDT, CDR2 YNNKEL (reference sequence). This CDR3 has 13 residues. J gave up 7 bases and V 9 bases, and 7 bases lay outside the gene matches. The CDR3 sequence is CASTTGGKNEQFF. In nucleotides, the CDR3 is TGTGCCAGTACTACAGGGGGCAAGAATGAGCAGTTCTTC.

This chain's CDR3 is CASSLGRGVDQPQHF. CDR3 sequence (DNA): TGTGCCAGCAGCTTAGGGCGGGGGGTTGATCAGCCCCAGCATTTT. This sequence joins TRBV11-2 and TRBJ1-5; a possible D gene is TRBD1 (5 bases). Trimming removed 1 base at V and 5 bases at J, with 12 bases between. The CDR3 has 15 amino acids. Germline CDR1 reads SGHAT; CDR2 reads FQNNGV.